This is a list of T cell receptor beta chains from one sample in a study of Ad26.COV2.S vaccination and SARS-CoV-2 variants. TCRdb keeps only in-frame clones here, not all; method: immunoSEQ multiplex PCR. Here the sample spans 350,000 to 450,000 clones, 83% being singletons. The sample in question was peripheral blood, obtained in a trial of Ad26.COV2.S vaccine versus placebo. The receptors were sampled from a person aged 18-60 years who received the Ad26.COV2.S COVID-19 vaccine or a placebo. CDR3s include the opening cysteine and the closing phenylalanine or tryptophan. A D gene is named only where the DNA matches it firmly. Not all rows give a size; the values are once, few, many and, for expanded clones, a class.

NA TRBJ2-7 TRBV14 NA TGTGCCAGCAGCCAAGACTGGACGGGCGAGCAGTACTTC CASSQDWTGEQYF
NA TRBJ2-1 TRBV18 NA TGTGCCAGCTCACCACGGGGACAGCAGTTCTTC CASSPRGQQFF
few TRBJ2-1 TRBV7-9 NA TGTGCCAGCAGCTTAATGGGGAGACATGAGCAGTTCTTC CASSLMGRHEQFF
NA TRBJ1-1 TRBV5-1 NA TGCGCCAGCAGCTTATTGGCAGGGAACACTGAAGCTTTCTTT CASSLLAGNTEAFF
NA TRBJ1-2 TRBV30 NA TGTGCCTGGAGTAAGGACAGAGGTTATGGCTACACCTTC CAWSKDRGYGYTF
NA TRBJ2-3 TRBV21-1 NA TGTGCCAGCAGCAACATCCCGGGACTAGCGGGAAGCACAGATACGCAGTATTTT CASSNIPGLAGSTDTQYF
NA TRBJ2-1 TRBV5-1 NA TGCGCCAGCAGCTTGCGCCTTAATGAGCAGTTCTTC CASSLRLNEQFF
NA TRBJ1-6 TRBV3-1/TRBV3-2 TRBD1 TGTGCCAGCAGCCAGGACAGGGGAAATTCACCCCTCCACTTT CASSQDRGNSPLHF
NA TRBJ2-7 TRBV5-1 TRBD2 TGCGCCAGCAGCCCGACGGGACTAGCGGGAGTGGGAGAGCAGTACTTC CASSPTGLAGVGEQYF
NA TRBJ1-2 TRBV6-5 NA TGTGCCAGCAGTTACGGATACGCCGGAAACTATGGCTACACCTTC CASSYGYAGNYGYTF
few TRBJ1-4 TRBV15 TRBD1 TGTGCCACCAGCAGAACAGGGGGCGGCGAAAAACTGTTTTTT CATSRTGGGEKLFF
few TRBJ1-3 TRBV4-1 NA TGCGCCAGCAGCCAAGATTTGTCGACTGGAAACACCATATATTTT CASSQDLSTGNTIYF
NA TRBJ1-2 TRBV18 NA TGTGCCAGCTCACTCGACGGAGGGCCCTCTAACTATGGCTACACCTTC CASSLDGGPSNYGYTF